The 20 T cell receptor beta chains listed next were all sequenced from one sample in a study of blood T cell repertoires in COVID-19. Profiling relied on immunoSEQ multiplex PCR, and the TCRdb table lists in-frame clones only, not all of them. The data hold 150,000 to 200,000 clones, with 88% observed a single time. Sequencing was performed on PBMCs or T cells enriched from blood (not recorded which). The receptors come from a woman aged 18-29 years who had recovered from COVID-19.

The DNA of the CDR3 is TGCAGCGTTGGACACACAAACACTGAAGCTTTCTTT. It specifies CSVGHTNTEAFF. The rearrangement uses TRBV29-1 and TRBJ1-1, with unresolved D. The CDR3 has 12 amino acids. Trimming pared 4 bases from V and 2 bases from J, leaving 8 bases between. Germline CDR1 reads SQVTM; CDR2 reads ANQGSEA.

The V gene is TRBV2, the J gene TRBJ2-3; 10 bases agree with TRBD2. Germline CDR1 SNHLY, CDR2 FYNNEI. CDR3 length: 18 residues. V lost 5 bases, J lost 1 base, and 12 bases stayed unmatched. The CDR3 bases are TGTGCCAGCAGTCCGGGACTAGCGCCCGCGGTGGGCACAGATACGCAGTATTTT. Translating it yields CASSPGLAPAVGTDTQYF.

V usage is TRBV19 and J usage is TRBJ2-2; 8 bases agree with TRBD1. J was trimmed by 4 bases and V by 7 bases; bases with no gene match: 8. Germline assignment: CDR1 LNHDA and CDR2 SQIVND (reference sequence). The CDR3 is 15 residues long. The CDR3 here is CASITGTGPTGELFF. CDR3 nucleotide sequence: TGTGCCAGTATAACCGGGACAGGACCCACCGGGGAGCTGTTTTTT.

The V call is TRBV2, the J call TRBJ1-3; TRBD1 matches 7 bases. The V and J ends lost 1 base and 2 bases, in that order; junction bases with no gene match: 2. Germline CDR1 reads SNHLY; CDR2 reads FYNNEI. The CDR3 contains 15 residues. Here the CDR3 reads CASSEGQGAGNTIYF. The CDR3 region has the DNA TGTGCCAGCAGTGAAGGACAGGGAGCTGGAAACACCATATATTTT. Full variable domain (rest looked up from reference TRBV2 and TRBJ1-3): EPEVTQTPSHQVTQMGQEVILRCVPISNHLYFYWYRQILGQKVEFLVSFYNNEISEKSEIFDDQFSVERPDGSNFTLKIRSTKLEDSAMYFCASSEGQGAGNTIYFGEGSWLTVV.

The chain links TRBV5-8 to TRBJ2-1, with TRBD2 matching over 10 bases. Germline lookup yields CDR1 SGHTS and CDR2 YDEGEE. The CDR3 length is 16 residues. The V and J ends lost 3 bases and 9 bases, in that order; junction bases with no gene match: 12. DNA for the CDR3: TGTGCCAGCAGCTCGCGTGGAGCGGGGGGGGCGGGTGAGCAGTTCTTC. Amino acid sequence: CASSSRGAGGAGEQFF.

This clone was counted only a few times. This sequence joins TRBV9 and TRBJ1-2; D gene unclear. This CDR3 contains 13 residues. From germline, CDR1 is SGDLS and CDR2 YYNGEE. V lost 7 bases and J lost 4, with 14 bases in between. CDR3 residues: CASAPVFIYGYTF. The CDR3 DNA follows: TGTGCCAGCGCCCCGGTCTTCATCTATGGCTACACCTTC.

The genes are TRBV19 and TRBJ2-5; 9 positions agree with TRBD2. Germline lookup yields CDR1 LNHDA and CDR2 SQIVND (reference sequence). Trimming cost V 5 bases and J 2 bases; bases outside gene matches: 15. This CDR3 region has 18 residues. The CDR3 spells CASSPERGAIRGQETQYF. CDR3 coding DNA: TGTGCCAGTAGTCCGGAGCGGGGGGCGATCAGGGGGCAAGAGACCCAGTACTTC.

Only a few counts were recorded for this clone. V and J are TRBV7-4 and TRBJ1-2, with TRBD1 identical over 7 bases. Germline assignment: CDR1 SGHVT and CDR2 SQSDAQ. CDR3 size: 17 residues. The V segment lost 4 bases and the J segment 0 bases; nucleotides outside the gene matches: 11. The DNA for the CDR3 is TGTGCCAGCAGCTCCCCCAATGACAGGGCCCCTAACTATGGCTACACCTTC. Protein product: CASSSPNDRAPNYGYTF.

The chain combines TRBV6-6 with TRBJ1-1, with D possibly TRBD1 on 5 matching bases. CDR3 length: 15 residues. Germline V gives CDR1 MNHNY, CDR2 SVGAGI (reference sequence). V was pared by 0 bases and J by 5 bases, with 13 bases between. The CDR3 loop reads CASSYSRQGGTEAFF. The CDR3 coding sequence is TGTGCCAGCAGTTACTCTCGGCAGGGTGGGACTGAAGCTTTCTTT.

J is TRBJ2-1 and V is TRBV24-1; 15 bases line up with TRBD2. The CDR3 has 18 residues. With 5 bases clipped from V and 4 bases from J, the junction kept 8 bases outside the gene matches. The germline gives CDR1 KGHDR, CDR2 SFDVKD. CDR3 sequence: CATSGLGTSGGIYNEQFF. The CDR3, as DNA: TGTGCCACCAGTGGTCTAGGGACTAGCGGGGGGATATACAATGAGCAGTTCTTC.

The chain links TRBV5-5 to TRBJ1-5; 9 nucleotides match TRBD1. The trim removed 4 bases at V and 5 bases at J, leaving 10 bases unmatched. This CDR3 comprises 16 residues. Germline-derived CDR1 and CDR2 are SGHKS and YYEKEE (reference sequence). CDR3 DNA: TGTGCCAGCAGCGAAACGACAGGGGGGGTGCATCAGCCCCAGCATTTT. Its protein is CASSETTGGVHQPQHF. The whole variable domain, remainder taken from reference TRBV5-5 and TRBJ1-5, is DAGVTQSPTHLIKTRGQQVTLRCSPISGHKSVSWYQQVLGQGPQFIFQYYEKEERGRGNFPDRFSARQFPNYSSELNVNALLLGDSALYLCASSETTGGVHQPQHFGDGTRLSIL.

The chain employs TRBV28 and TRBJ1-1; D gene unclear. This CDR3 is built from 16 residues. Germline V gives CDR1 MDHEN, CDR2 SYDVKM. V was trimmed by 5 bases and J by 2 bases, leaving 18 bases between them. Here the CDR3 DNA reads TGTGCCAGCAGTGGCCGGGTCCCCCGACTTAACACTGAAGCTTTCTTT. Protein product: CASSGRVPRLNTEAFF. The full variable domain, rest sourced from reference TRBV28 and TRBJ1-1, is DVKVTQSSRYLVKRTGEKVFLECVQDMDHENMFWYRQDPGLGLRLIYFSYDVKMKEKGDIPEGYSVSREKKERFSLILESASTNQTSMYLCASSGRVPRLNTEAFFGQGTRLTVV.

This clone was picked up one time. The CDR3 sequence is CASSLSANYGYTF. The CDR3 DNA reads as TGTGCCAGCAGTTTGTCCGCGAACTATGGCTACACCTTC. This chain connects TRBV12-3 or TRBV12-4 to TRBJ1-2, with D unresolved. V lost 3 bases, J lost 2 bases, and 7 bases lay in between. The CDR3 runs 13 residues.

V usage is TRBV19 and J usage is TRBJ2-7; possible D gene TRBD2, 5 bases. CDR1 and CDR2 (germline): LNHDA, SQIVND (reference sequence). The CDR3 has 12 amino acids. Trimming took off 3 bases at V and 5 bases at J, with 8 bases between the two ends. CDR3 coding DNA: TGTGCCAGTAGTATCGAGGGTGACGAGCAGTACTTC. Translated: CASSIEGDEQYF.

The CDR3, as DNA: TGTGCCAGCTCCGCGGGGGTAGGTGCCTACGAGCAGTACTTC. It codes for CASSAGVGAYEQYF. The gene calls are TRBV6-5 and TRBJ2-7; 7 nucleotides line up with TRBD2. CDR1 is MNHEY, CDR2 SVGAGI, per germline. V shed 8 bases, J shed 2 bases, and the junction held 9 bases outside the gene matches. The CDR3 runs to 14 residues.

This sequence joins TRBV7-9 and TRBJ1-2, with D possibly TRBD1 on 5 matching bases. This CDR3 is built from 14 residues. CDR1 is SEHNR, CDR2 FQNEAQ, per germline (reference sequence). V was shortened by 11 bases and J by 4 bases, with 20 bases between the two germline ends. CDR3 loop: CAGDVGGLGYGYTF. The CDR3 region has the DNA TGTGCCGGGGACGTGGGGGGACTGGGCTATGGCTACACCTTC.

The V and J genes are TRBV3-1 (or the pseudogene TRBV3-2) and TRBJ2-3; 7 bases match TRBD2. CDR3 length: 16 residues. Per the germline V gene, CDR1 is LGHDT and CDR2 is YNNKEL (reference sequence). Trimming cost V 0 bases and J 4 bases; bases outside gene matches: 7. The CDR3: CASSQDRAGAPDTQYF. The CDR3 DNA is TGTGCCAGCAGCCAAGATAGGGCGGGAGCGCCAGATACGCAGTATTTT.

The gene calls are TRBV7-2 and TRBJ1-1; tentative D call: TRBD1 (6 bases). Trimming left V 6 bases short and J 1 base short, with 12 bases between. Germline CDR1 and CDR2: SGHTA and FQGNSA. The CDR3 covers 14 residues. The DNA for the CDR3 is TGTGCCAGCAGTCTGCAGGGGTGGAACACTGAAGCTTTCTTT. Translation: CASSLQGWNTEAFF.

This sequence joins TRBV28 and TRBJ1-5; 7 bases fit TRBD1. This CDR3 has 16 amino acids. Germline loops: CDR1 MDHEN, CDR2 SYDVKM. The ends lost 7 bases at V and 5 bases at J; junction bases unmatched: 14. The CDR3 DNA reads TGTGCCAGCAACCCGACCTGGACAGGAGGACATCAGCCCCAGCATTTT. Translation gives CASNPTWTGGHQPQHF.

The chain has TRBV2 and TRBJ2-7; TRBD2 is a possible D gene (6 bases). The V gene lost 4 bases and the J gene lost 8 bases, with 15 bases spanning the gap. The CDR3 runs to 13 residues. The germline V gene has CDR1 SNHLY and CDR2 FYNNEI. The CDR3 reads CASSVRRDPKQYF. The CDR3 nucleotides read TGTGCCAGCAGTGTCAGGAGGGACCCGAAGCAGTACTTC.